This T cell receptor beta chain is drawn from a study of shared clonotypes between healthy human individuals. Naivety among CD8 cells was defined by CD45RO negativity and positive CCR7 selection, thereby excluding terminally differentiated effector memory CD45RA+ cells. HIV-negative, healthy adults without recent acute infections or vaccinations were the donors. Method: immunoSEQ multiplex PCR; TCRdb's copy keeps in-frame clones and lacks some. The table records around 2,000,000 clones, more than 85% of them present only once. Sequencing was performed on naive CD8+ T cells from PBMCs. This TCR was recovered from a man between 18 and 35 years old in good health. Some clones in this sample may be carry-over from other donors' samples.

CDR3 nucleotides: TGTGCCATCAGCCTGGGCCCCGACGGAGATACGCAGTATTTT. Translated: CAISLGPDGDTQYF. The V call is TRBV10-3, the J call TRBJ2-3; no clear D gene. Trimming removed 6 bases from V and 5 bases from J, with 15 bases in between. The CDR3 is made up of 14 amino acids. CDR1 and CDR2 from the germline V gene are ENHRY and SYGVKD.